The 28 T cell receptor beta chains below all came from one sample that was sequenced in a study of T cells after posttransplantation cyclophosphamide. Generated by immunoSEQ multiplex PCR, the TCRdb table keeps only in-frame clones and is missing some. Altogether tens of thousands of clones were found in the sample, and no singletons occur. The material sequenced was PBMCs. Receptors were obtained from a man aged 50-59 years in good health, CMV-negative, and a related stem cell transplant donor.

This clone was seen many times. The J gene is TRBJ1-5, the V gene TRBV19, with D possibly matching TRBD1 (6 bases). The V end was cut by 6 bases, the J end by 2 bases, with 14 bases between. The CDR3 sequence is 15 residues long. Per the germline V gene, CDR1 is LNHDA and CDR2 is SQIVND (reference sequence). As DNA, the CDR3 is TGTGCCAGTAGCCATACAGGGAAAGGCAATCAGCCCCAGCATTTT. Translated, it gives CASSHTGKGNQPQHF.

In this sample, this clone turned up many times. The gene calls are TRBV7-9 and TRBJ2-2; possible D gene TRBD1, 6 bases. V was shortened by 3 bases and J by 2 bases, with 13 bases between the two germline ends. The CDR3 runs 16 residues. CDR1 is SEHNR and CDR2 is FQNEAQ in the germline V gene (reference sequence). CDR3 nucleotide sequence: TGTGCCAGCAGCTTGTCCCCCAGGGGTAACACCGGGGAGCTGTTTTTT. Amino acids: CASSLSPRGNTGELFF.

The table lists this clone with many counts. V gene TRBV30 combines with J gene TRBJ2-2; a possible D gene is TRBD2 (6 bases). CDR1 is GTSNPN and CDR2 is SVGIG in the germline V gene (reference sequence). The CDR3 is made up of 14 amino acids. V lost 2 bases, J lost 4 bases, and 11 bases lay in between. The CDR3 DNA sequence: TGTGCCTGGAGTCGGGACTCCTCCACCGGGGAGCTGTTTTTT. It encodes CAWSRDSSTGELFF.

This clone was recorded many times. The chain couples TRBV6-1 to TRBJ2-5; maybe TRBD2 (6 bases). There are 12 residues in the CDR3. CDR1 and CDR2 from the germline V gene are MNHNS and SASEGT. V shed 5 bases and J shed 7 bases, with 11 bases lying between them. The chain's CDR3 is CASSTPGGTQYF. In DNA, the CDR3 is TGTGCCAGCAGTACCCCCGGGGGGACCCAGTACTTC.

This clone was counted ten times or more. The rearrangement uses TRBV6-1 and TRBJ2-1; 9 bases match TRBD2. The CDR3 loop spans 17 amino acids. The junction had 13 bases not matched to a gene; V was cut back by 2 bases and J by 8 bases. Germline V gene data show CDR1 as MNHNS and CDR2 as SASEGT. CDR3 in DNA: TGTGCCAGCAGTGAATTAACGGTTGCGGGGGGGGGCGATGAGCAGTTCTTC. This gives the protein CASSELTVAGGGDEQFF.

This clone was recorded at least ten times. The chain employs TRBV19 and TRBJ2-1, with 8 bases that match TRBD1. The CDR3 has 14 amino acids. The V gene end was trimmed by 1 base and the J gene end by 9 bases; junction bases not matched to a gene: 5. The V gene's germline CDR1 is LNHDA and CDR2 SQIVND (reference sequence). CDR3 in DNA: TGTGCCAGTAGTATAGCGGACAGGGTCAGTGAGCAGTTCTTC. It codes for CASSIADRVSEQFF.

This clone was observed at least ten times. J is TRBJ2-3 and V is TRBV30; 10 bases are shared with TRBD2. The CDR3 runs to 15 residues. The V gene end was trimmed by 3 bases and the J gene end by 3 bases; junction bases not matched to a gene: 6. The germline CDR1 and CDR2 sequences are GTSNPN and SVGIG (reference sequence). CDR3 bases: TGTGCCTGGAGGGGTAAGACTAGCGGGACAGATACGCAGTATTTT. Encoded protein: CAWRGKTSGTDTQYF.

This clone was counted ten times or more. This chain links TRBV18 with TRBJ1-1; D may be TRBD1 (6 bases). Trimming removed 1 base from V and 1 base from J, with 10 bases in between. Germline CDR1 KGHSH, CDR2 LQKENI. The CDR3 extends over 15 amino acids. CDR3 in amino acids: CASSPLRTENTEAFF. CDR3 coding DNA: TGTGCCAGCTCACCACTTCGGACAGAGAACACTGAAGCTTTCTTT.

This clone was seen at least ten times. CDR3 sequence reads: CASSLGGGPGTGELFF. The DNA for the CDR3 is TGCGCCAGCAGCTTGGGCGGCGGGCCGGGGACCGGGGAGCTGTTTTTT. This chain uses TRBV5-1 with TRBJ2-2; D perhaps matches TRBD2 (5 bases). Trimming took 0 bases from V and 5 from J, leaving 14 bases between them. The CDR3 has 16 amino acids. Per germline, CDR1 SGHRS and CDR2 YFSETQ.

This clone has a count of ten or more. The rearrangement joins TRBV11-1 to TRBJ2-2; D is possibly TRBD1 (5 bases). The CDR3 contains 15 residues. The germline V gene has CDR1 SGHAT and CDR2 FQDESV (reference sequence). The germline V and J ends were trimmed by 0 bases and 3 bases, with 8 bases remaining between them. In DNA, the CDR3 is TGTGCCAGCAGCTTAGCCAGGGTTGACACCGGGGAGCTGTTTTTT. Translated: CASSLARVDTGELFF.

This clone has a count of ten or more. The rearrangement joins TRBV7-2 to TRBJ2-5; a weak D match, TRBD1 (6 bases). This CDR3 has 15 amino acids. Trimming left V 1 base short and J 0 bases short, with 9 bases between. Germline CDR1 is SGHTA and CDR2 is FQGNSA. The CDR3 loop is CASSLGTANQETQYF. The CDR3, as DNA: TGTGCCAGCAGCTTAGGGACAGCTAACCAAGAGACCCAGTACTTC.

This clone was counted at least ten times. The V and J genes are TRBV5-1 and TRBJ1-4; 8 bases agree with TRBD1. Per germline, CDR1 SGHRS and CDR2 YFSETQ. The J segment lost 4 bases and the V segment lost 4 bases, leaving 6 bases of the junction unmatched. CDR3 length: 15 residues. CDR3 nucleotide sequence: TGCGCCAGCAGCCTGGGGACAGGCAATAATGAAAAACTGTTTTTT. The encoded protein is CASSLGTGNNEKLFF. The full variable domain, with the rest looked up from reference TRBV5-1 and TRBJ1-4, is KAGVTQTPRYLIKTRGQQVTLSCSPISGHRSVSWYQQTPGQGLQFLFEYFSETQRNKGNFPGRFSGRQFSNSRSEMNVSTLELGDSALYLCASSLGTGNNEKLFFGSGTQLSVL.

The sample holds many counts of this clone. The chain employs TRBV4-1 and TRBJ2-5; TRBD2 might be the D (5 bases). CDR1 is MGHRA, CDR2 YSYEKL, per germline. V was cut by 4 bases and J by 3 bases, with 18 bases left in between. The CDR3 is 16 amino acids. CDR3 coding DNA: TGCGCCAGCAGCCCCGGGTCCGGGCGGGCAAAAGAGACCCAGTACTTC. This translates into CASSPGSGRAKETQYF.

This clone was seen ten or more times. CDR3 amino acids: CAIQGRTNEKLFF. The CDR3 DNA sequence: TGTGCCATCCAGGGTCGAACTAATGAAAAACTGTTTTTT. The chain is built from TRBV10-3 and TRBJ1-4; D may be TRBD1 (5 bases). The germline V gene has CDR1 ENHRY and CDR2 SYGVKD. The CDR3 totals 13 residues. The V gene lost 8 bases and the J gene lost 1 base, with 8 bases spanning the gap.

This clone was detected many times. This chain links TRBV4-1 with TRBJ2-7; D is possibly TRBD1 (6 bases). Trimming removed 1 base at V and 5 bases at J, with 9 bases between. The CDR3 is made up of 13 amino acids. CDR1 is MGHRA and CDR2 is YSYEKL in the germline V gene. In DNA, the CDR3 is TGCGCCAGCAGCCAAGTTTCAGGGGACGAGCAGTACTTC. Translated: CASSQVSGDEQYF.

The chain couples TRBV28 to TRBJ2-5; weak D call: TRBD2 (6 bases). Per the germline V gene, CDR1 is MDHEN and CDR2 is SYDVKM. The V gene lost 2 bases and the J gene lost 5 bases, with 12 bases spanning the gap. The CDR3 contains 14 residues. The CDR3 region is CASSLRRGGETQYF. In DNA form, the CDR3 reads TGTGCCAGCAGTTTAAGGAGGGGAGGCGAGACCCAGTACTTC.

This clone has a count of ten or more. The chain recombines TRBV5-1 with TRBJ2-7, with D perhaps TRBD2 (5 bases). The CDR3 extends over 14 amino acids. The germline CDR1 and CDR2 sequences are SGHRS and YFSETQ. Trimming left V 3 bases short and J 2 bases short, with 12 bases between. The DNA for the CDR3 is TGCGCCAGCAGCTCGTCGGGGTTGGCCTACGAGCAGTACTTC. Residues: CASSSSGLAYEQYF.

This clone was counted at least ten times. The rearrangement links TRBV5-1 to TRBJ2-6, with unresolved D. V shed 2 bases and J shed 3 bases, with 6 bases lying between them. This CDR3 is built from 14 residues. The germline CDR1 and CDR2 sequences are SGHRS and YFSETQ. CDR3 bases: TGCGCCAGCAGCTTCGGTGATGGGGCCAACGTCCTGACTTTC. The encoded protein is CASSFGDGANVLTF.

This clone was seen many times. V gene TRBV27 combines with J gene TRBJ2-3, with 9 bases matching TRBD1. The CDR3 runs 19 residues. CDR1 is MNHEY, CDR2 SMNVEV, per germline (reference sequence). V lost 4 bases, J lost 2 bases, and 16 bases stayed unmatched. The CDR3 sequence: CASSSHAVGTGSNTDTQYF. DNA for the CDR3: TGTGCCAGCAGTTCTCATGCCGTTGGGACAGGGAGCAACACAGATACGCAGTATTTT.

This clone occurred many times. V usage is TRBV10-1 and J usage is TRBJ1-2; maybe TRBD1 (6 bases). CDR3 size: 13 residues. Looked up from germline, CDR1 is WNHNN and CDR2 is SYGVQD (reference sequence). The germline V and J ends were trimmed by 4 bases and 8 bases, with 14 bases remaining between them. The DNA of the CDR3 is TGCGCCAGCAGTGCAGGGGCGAGCGGAGGCTACACCTTC. Its protein product is CASSAGASGGYTF.

This clone was seen many times. The same CDR3 also results from other DNA sequences found in this sample. The chain has TRBV7-3 and TRBJ1-3; possible D gene TRBD1, 5 bases. V was pared by 1 base and J by 3 bases, with 16 bases between. The V gene's germline CDR1 is SGHTA and CDR2 FQGTGA. The CDR3 runs 17 residues. CDR3 loop: CASSLNAAGLGGNTIYF. Here the CDR3 DNA reads TGTGCCAGCAGCTTAAACGCGGCGGGACTGGGTGGAAACACCATATATTTT.

This clone occurred many times. The V gene is TRBV5-1, the J gene TRBJ2-5; 7 nucleotides agree with TRBD1. With V trimmed by 0 bases and J by 2 bases, 7 bases remained unmatched. CDR1 and CDR2 from the germline V gene are SGHRS and YFSETQ. This CDR3 is 16 amino acids long. The CDR3 region has the DNA TGCGCCAGCAGCTTGGACATTTACAGGGGACAAGAGACCCAGTACTTC. Translating gives CASSLDIYRGQETQYF.

This clone was seen many times. This chain uses TRBV10-2 with TRBJ1-4, with 7 bases that match TRBD1. Trimming removed 1 base from V and 6 bases from J; junction bases left unmatched: 5. The CDR3 extends over 15 amino acids. Germline V gene data show CDR1 as WSHSY and CDR2 as SAAADI. CDR3 nucleotides: TGCGCCAGCAGTGAGTACGGGACAGTGGATGAAAAACTGTTTTTT. Protein sequence: CASSEYGTVDEKLFF.

The sample holds many counts of this clone. The CDR3 sequence is CASSPHPLAGSTGELFF. Here the CDR3 DNA reads TGTGCCAGCAGCCCCCACCCTTTAGCGGGGAGCACCGGGGAGCTGTTTTTT. The rearrangement uses TRBV7-3 and TRBJ2-2; the match to TRBD2 covers 8 bases. Germline CDR1 SGHTA, CDR2 FQGTGA. The CDR3 runs to 17 residues. V lost 5 bases to trimming and J lost 4 bases; unmatched junction nucleotides: 12.

This clone was found many times. V usage is TRBV28 and J usage is TRBJ1-2, with unresolved D. The germline V gene encodes CDR1 MDHEN and CDR2 SYDVKM. V was clipped by 2 bases and J by 3 bases, with 4 bases between them. The CDR3 has 12 residues. The CDR3 DNA reads TGTGCCAGCAGTTTACAGGACTATGGCTACACCTTC. Protein: CASSLQDYGYTF.

The sample holds many counts of this clone. V usage is TRBV12-2 and J usage is TRBJ1-5; TRBD1 is taken as the D call from the table, unchecked against the DNA. TRBV12-2 is recorded as a pseudogene. This CDR3 has 16 residues. In DNA form, the CDR3 reads TGTGCAAGTCGCTTAGAGGGGACAGGGGGGTATCAGCCCCAGCATTTT. It is translated as CASRLEGTGGYQPQHF.

V usage is TRBV25-1 and J usage is TRBJ1-1; TRBD1 agrees at 7 bases. With 0 bases clipped from V and 2 bases from J, the junction kept 12 bases outside the gene matches. The CDR3 runs 18 residues. Germline lookup yields CDR1 MGHDK and CDR2 SYGVNS. The CDR3 DNA reads as TGTGCCAGCAGTGAATATGAACTAAAGGGACAGACAAACACTGAAGCTTTCTTT. Translating gives CASSEYELKGQTNTEAFF.

This clone was found many times. The chain recombines TRBV5-1 with TRBJ1-2; D is unclear. The V end was cut by 0 bases, the J end by 0 bases, with 6 bases between. Germline-derived CDR1 and CDR2 are SGHRS and YFSETQ. This CDR3 contains 14 residues. For the CDR3, the DNA is TGCGCCAGCAGCTTGGACAGTCCTAACTATGGCTACACCTTC. This codes for CASSLDSPNYGYTF.